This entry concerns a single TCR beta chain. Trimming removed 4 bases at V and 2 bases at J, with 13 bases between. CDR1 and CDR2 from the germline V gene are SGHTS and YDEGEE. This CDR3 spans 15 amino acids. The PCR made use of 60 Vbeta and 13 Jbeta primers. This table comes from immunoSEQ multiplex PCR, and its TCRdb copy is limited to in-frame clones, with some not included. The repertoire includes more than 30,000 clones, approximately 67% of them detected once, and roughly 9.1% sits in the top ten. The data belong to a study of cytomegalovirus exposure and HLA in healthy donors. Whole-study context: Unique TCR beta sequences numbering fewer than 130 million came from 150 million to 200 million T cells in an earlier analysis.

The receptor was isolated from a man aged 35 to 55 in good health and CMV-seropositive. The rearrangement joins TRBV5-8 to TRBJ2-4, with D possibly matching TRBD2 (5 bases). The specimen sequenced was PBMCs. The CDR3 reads CASSPGRGSKNIQYF. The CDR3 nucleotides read TGTGCCAGCAGCCCTGGAAGAGGGTCCAAAAACATTCAGTACTTC. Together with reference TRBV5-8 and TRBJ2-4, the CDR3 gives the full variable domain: EAGVTQSPTHLIKTRGQQATLRCSPISGHTSVYWYQQALGLGLQFLLWYDEGEERNRGNFPPRFSGRQFPNYSSELNVNALELEDSALYLCASSPGRGSKNIQYFGAGTRLSVL.